The 18 T cell receptor beta chains listed next were all sequenced from one sample in a study of CD8+CD57+ T cells in acquired aplastic anemia. It was patients with CD8+CD57+ cell expansion by flow cytometry who were chosen for sequencing. Researchers used genomic DNA as the template to profile TCR beta VDJ and CDR3. One entry per CDR3 protein results from TCRdb running MiXCR on the reads. The data show fewer than 80,000 distinct CDR3 sequences, under 80% seen once. The sequenced sample was sorted CD4+, CD8+, or CD8+CD57+ T cells (not recorded which) from PBMCs. These receptors came from a human donor with aplastic anemia.

The V call is TRBV19, the J call TRBJ2-7; 8 bases are shared with TRBD1. This CDR3 is 15 amino acids long. In germline, CDR1 is LNHDA, CDR2 SQIVND (reference sequence). Germline trimming cut 3 bases from V and 3 bases from J; bases unmatched to any gene: 7. CDR3 region: CASSMGGQGGYEQYF. CDR3 DNA sequence: TGTGCCAGTAGTATGGGTGGACAGGGAGGCTACGAGCAGTACTTC.

This clonotype was recorded only once. The rearrangement uses TRBV20-1 and TRBJ1-1, with D unclear. This CDR3 is built from 12 residues. V gave up 0 bases and J gave up 6 bases, with 8 bases separating them. Germline loops: CDR1 DFQATT, CDR2 SNEGSKA (reference sequence). In DNA, the CDR3 is TGCAGTGCTAGAGATCGCGGGCCTGAAGCTTTCTTT. It translates to CSARDRGPEAFF.

This chain joins TRBV2 and TRBJ1-3; perhaps TRBD1 as D (6 bases). The CDR3 totals 14 residues. V lost 4 bases and J lost 7, with 14 bases in between. CDR1 and CDR2 from the germline V gene are SNHLY and FYNNEI. The CDR3 coding sequence is TGTGCCAGCAGTGGAATGACAGGAGGGAACACCATATATTTT. This codes for CASSGMTGGNTIYF.

V gene TRBV10-3 combines with J gene TRBJ2-5, with TRBD1 identical over 11 bases. V was clipped by 11 bases and J by 4 bases; unmatched bases: 9. The V gene's germline CDR1 is ENHRY and CDR2 SYGVKD. The CDR3 totals 14 residues. CDR3 protein: CASGDRGIGETQYF. The CDR3 DNA reads as TGTGCCTCCGGGGACAGGGGGATTGGAGAGACCCAGTACTTC.

This clonotype was seen more than once but under ten times. The CDR3 DNA sequence: TGTGCCATCTCGGCACAGACCACTAGCGGCTACACCTTC. Its translation is CAISAQTTSGYTF. The chain is built from TRBV10-3 and TRBJ1-2; D gene unclear. The CDR3 is 13 residues long. Germline CDR1 ENHRY, CDR2 SYGVKD. The V gene lost 8 bases and the J gene lost 8 bases, with 18 bases spanning the gap.

The sample holds a few counts of this clonotype. The V call is TRBV29-1, the J call TRBJ2-7, with D uncertain. V lost 7 bases and J lost 2, with 12 bases in between. Germline CDR1 is SQVTM and CDR2 is ANQGSEA. The CDR3 has 12 amino acids. DNA for the CDR3: TGCAGCGCTAAGACTCCAACCTACGAGCAGTACTTC. It translates to CSAKTPTYEQYF.

This clonotype has just a few counts. This rearrangement joins TRBV29-1 to TRBJ2-2; D not resolved. There are 12 residues in the CDR3. V lost 1 base and J lost 6, with 6 bases in between. Per germline, CDR1 SQVTM and CDR2 ANQGSEA. Written as DNA, the CDR3 is TGCAGCGTTGAAGCTAGGGCCGGGGAGCTGTTTTTT. Its protein product is CSVEARAGELFF.

The CDR3 bases are TGTGCCAGCAGCCGGAGAGGCTACGAGCAGTACTTC. Translation: CASSRRGYEQYF. The rearrangement links TRBV7-2 to TRBJ2-7, with unresolved D. Trimming removed 5 bases from V and 3 bases from J, with 8 bases in between. Germline-derived CDR1 and CDR2 are SGHTA and FQGNSA. CDR3 length: 12 amino acids.

This clonotype was detected many times. This chain connects TRBV10-2 to TRBJ1-5; unclear D gene. Germline CDR1 reads WSHSY; CDR2 reads SAAADI. Deletions cut 3 bases from V and 0 bases from J, with 3 bases between. This CDR3 comprises 13 residues. The chain's CDR3 is CASSENSNQPQHF. CDR3 DNA sequence: TGCGCCAGCAGTGAAAATAGCAATCAGCCCCAGCATTTT.

V gene TRBV2 combines with J gene TRBJ2-3; 7 nucleotides match TRBD2. Germline-derived CDR1 and CDR2 are SNHLY and FYNNEI. Unmatched junction bases numbered 3, after V lost 4 bases and J lost 2 bases. The length of the CDR3 is 14 residues. The CDR3 protein is CASSGLAHTDTQYF. Written as DNA, the CDR3 is TGTGCCAGCAGTGGACTAGCCCACACAGATACGCAGTATTTT. The full variable domain, with the rest looked up from reference TRBV2 and TRBJ2-3, is EPEVTQTPSHQVTQMGQEVILRCVPISNHLYFYWYRQILGQKVEFLVSFYNNEISEKSEIFDDQFSVERPDGSNFTLKIRSTKLEDSAMYFCASSGLAHTDTQYFGPGTRLTVL.

The chain uses TRBV25-1 and TRBJ2-5; a weak D match, TRBD1 (5 bases). Per the germline V gene, CDR1 is MGHDK and CDR2 is SYGVNS. The CDR3 covers 15 residues. Trimming removed 5 bases from V and 5 bases from J, with 18 bases in between. CDR3 region: CASSRKPGLGETQYF. CDR3 DNA sequence: TGTGCCAGCAGTAGAAAGCCAGGGCTTGGGGAGACCCAGTACTTC.

This clonotype was observed once. At one end the junction does not follow the germline gene, possibly because of a read error. The V call is TRBV7-9, the J call TRBJ2-2; the D gene is possibly TRBD2 (5 bases). The CDR3 has 13 residues. Germline V gives CDR1 SEHNR, CDR2 FQNEAQ (reference sequence). The DNA for the CDR3 is TGTGCCAGCAGCTTGGGAAACACCGGGGAGCTGTTGTTT. Residues: CASSLGNTGELLF.

The chain links TRBV24-1 to TRBJ1-2, with D unresolved. The V end lost 0 bases, the J end lost 1 base, and 2 bases lay between the germline ends. The germline gives CDR1 KGHDR, CDR2 SFDVKD. The CDR3 consists of 13 residues. This CDR3 is CATSDLGNYGYTF. The CDR3 nucleotides are TGTGCCACCAGTGATTTGGGTAACTATGGCTACACCTTC.

The CDR3 spells CSVESGVGEQYF. Written as DNA, the CDR3 is TGCAGCGTTGAGTCAGGGGTCGGCGAGCAGTACTTC. The chain has TRBV29-1 and TRBJ2-7; D perhaps matches TRBD1 (6 bases). From germline, CDR1 is SQVTM and CDR2 ANQGSEA. There are 12 residues in the CDR3. The V and J ends lost 3 bases and 6 bases respectively, with 12 bases between them.

There are a few counts of this clonotype. The chain links TRBV29-1 to TRBJ2-5; TRBD2 agrees at 7 bases. J was trimmed by 2 bases and V by 6 bases; bases with no gene match: 6. Germline CDR1 is SQVTM and CDR2 is ANQGSEA. The CDR3 totals 13 residues. Here the CDR3 reads CSVDSSGQETQYF. Written as DNA, the CDR3 is TGCAGCGTGGACTCTAGCGGTCAAGAGACCCAGTACTTC.

This chain joins TRBV29-1 and TRBJ2-7; D not resolved. The CDR3 totals 11 residues. Germline CDR1 reads SQVTM; CDR2 reads ANQGSEA. The V gene lost 4 bases and the J gene lost 5 bases, with 9 bases spanning the gap. The CDR3 nucleotides read TGCAGCGTTGGGGTGGGCCACGAGCAGTACTTC. Translation: CSVGVGHEQYF.

The chain couples TRBV5-1 to TRBJ2-3; TRBD2 matches 12 bases. With V trimmed by 1 base and J by 2 bases, 5 bases remained unmatched. The length of the CDR3 is 17 residues. Germline assignment: CDR1 SGHRS and CDR2 YFSETQ. CDR3 nucleotides: TGCGCCAGCAGCTTGCTGACTAGCGGGGGAAACACAGATACGCAGTATTTT. It is translated as CASSLLTSGGNTDTQYF.

This chain uses TRBV15 with TRBJ2-5, with 14 bases that match TRBD2. Per germline, CDR1 LNHNV and CDR2 YYDKDF (reference sequence). After removal of 3 bases from V and 5 bases from J, the junction contained 11 bases not matched to a gene. The CDR3 spans 18 residues. Here the CDR3 DNA reads TGTGCCACCAGCAGGGGTGGGACTAGCGGGGGTCTTTGGGAGACCCAGTACTTC. Protein sequence: CATSRGGTSGGLWETQYF.